These T cell receptor beta chains were read from a single sample in a study of blood T cell repertoires in COVID-19. Profiling relied on immunoSEQ multiplex PCR, and the TCRdb table lists in-frame clones only, not all of them. The sample lists about 230,000 clones; over 80% were seen once. The sequenced sample was peripheral blood. These receptor sequences come from a man aged 35-49 years with acute or convalescent COVID-19. CDR3s include the opening cysteine and the closing phenylalanine or tryptophan. The order of the fields is V gene, D gene, J gene, clone size, CDR3 protein, CDR3 DNA. A D gene is named only where the DNA matches it firmly. The size entry is marked missing in some rows and otherwise reads once, few, many or a size class.

v_call: TRBV18; d_call: NA; j_call: TRBJ2-2; clone_size: NA; cdr3_aa: CASSPVQGSGELFF; cdr3_nt: TGTGCCAGCTCACCGGTTCAGGGCTCGGGGGAGCTGTTTTTT
v_call: TRBV7-6; d_call: NA; j_call: TRBJ1-3; clone_size: once; cdr3_aa: CASSARLSSGNTIYF; cdr3_nt: TGTGCCAGCAGCGCCAGACTGAGCTCTGGAAACACCATATATTTT
v_call: TRBV4-1; d_call: TRBD1; j_call: TRBJ1-5; clone_size: few; cdr3_aa: CASSPRRQGHGMETQHF; cdr3_nt: TGCGCCAGCAGCCCCCGGCGACAGGGCCACGGAATGGAGACCCAGCATTTT
v_call: TRBV14; d_call: NA; j_call: TRBJ1-1; clone_size: NA; cdr3_aa: CASSQEMGTGAFF; cdr3_nt: TGTGCCAGCAGCCAAGAAATGGGCACTGGAGCTTTCTTT
v_call: TRBV27; d_call: NA; j_call: TRBJ2-7; clone_size: NA; cdr3_aa: CASSAGPRYEQYF; cdr3_nt: TGTGCCAGCAGTGCGGGACCTCGCTACGAGCAGTACTTC
v_call: TRBV7-2; d_call: NA; j_call: TRBJ1-5; clone_size: NA; cdr3_aa: CASSSQYSNQPQHF; cdr3_nt: TGTGCCAGCAGCTCACAGTATAGCAATCAGCCCCAGCATTTT
v_call: TRBV5-1; d_call: NA; j_call: TRBJ1-4; clone_size: NA; cdr3_aa: CASSLERNEKLFF; cdr3_nt: TGCGCCAGCAGCTTGGAGAGGAATGAAAAACTGTTTTTT
v_call: TRBV10-3; d_call: TRBD1; j_call: TRBJ1-1; clone_size: NA; cdr3_aa: CAISESINTGGWTEAFF; cdr3_nt: TGTGCCATCAGTGAGTCGATAAACACAGGGGGCTGGACTGAAGCTTTCTTT
v_call: TRBV19; d_call: NA; j_call: TRBJ1-4; clone_size: NA; cdr3_aa: CASSIPGHPVERLFF; cdr3_nt: TGTGCCAGTAGCATTCCGGGACATCCTGTGGAAAGACTGTTTTTT
v_call: TRBV7-2; d_call: NA; j_call: TRBJ2-1; clone_size: NA; cdr3_aa: CASSRKLGLSSYNEQFF; cdr3_nt: TGTGCCAGCAGCCGCAAACTTGGGCTTAGCTCCTACAATGAGCAGTTCTTC
v_call: TRBV7-8; d_call: NA; j_call: TRBJ1-3; clone_size: few; cdr3_aa: CASSLAQTGNTIYF; cdr3_nt: TGTGCCAGCAGCTTAGCCCAGACTGGAAACACCATATATTTT
v_call: TRBV5-8; d_call: TRBD1; j_call: TRBJ1-1; clone_size: NA; cdr3_aa: CASGAWRGLSTEAFF; cdr3_nt: TGTGCCAGCGGAGCTTGGAGGGGGCTGTCCACTGAAGCTTTCTTT
v_call: TRBV30; d_call: NA; j_call: TRBJ1-3; clone_size: NA; cdr3_aa: CAWTGNSGNTIYF; cdr3_nt: TGTGCCTGGACGGGGAACTCTGGAAACACCATATATTTT
v_call: TRBV28; d_call: NA; j_call: TRBJ1-6; clone_size: NA; cdr3_aa: CASSRPWGGSPLHF; cdr3_nt: TGTGCCAGCAGCCGCCCCTGGGGGGGATCACCCCTCCACTTT
v_call: TRBV9; d_call: NA; j_call: TRBJ1-1; clone_size: NA; cdr3_aa: CASSVDGPNTEAFF; cdr3_nt: TGTGCCAGCAGCGTAGACGGTCCGAACACTGAAGCTTTCTTT
v_call: TRBV6-5; d_call: NA; j_call: TRBJ2-7; clone_size: once; cdr3_aa: CASSYGTSYEQYF; cdr3_nt: TGTGCCAGCAGTTACGGGACATCGTACGAGCAGTACTTC
v_call: TRBV9; d_call: NA; j_call: TRBJ1-2; clone_size: once; cdr3_aa: CASSVVEGSGYTF; cdr3_nt: TGTGCCAGCAGCGTAGTGGAGGGAAGTGGCTACACCTTC
v_call: TRBV7-2; d_call: NA; j_call: TRBJ1-5; clone_size: NA; cdr3_aa: CASSFAFNRGNQPQHF; cdr3_nt: TGTGCCAGCAGCTTTGCATTTAACAGGGGCAATCAGCCCCAGCATTTT
v_call: TRBV7-9; d_call: TRBD1; j_call: TRBJ2-3; clone_size: NA; cdr3_aa: CASSHRGQGDTQYF; cdr3_nt: TGTGCCAGCAGCCACAGGGGGCAAGGAGATACGCAGTATTTT
v_call: TRBV4-3; d_call: NA; j_call: TRBJ1-4; clone_size: NA; cdr3_aa: CASSSMGGGSEKLFF; cdr3_nt: TGCGCCAGCAGCTCTATGGGAGGGGGAAGCGAAAAACTGTTTTTT
v_call: TRBV5-5; d_call: NA; j_call: TRBJ1-6; clone_size: few; cdr3_aa: CASSLGRGLGRGGSPLHF; cdr3_nt: TGTGCCAGCAGCTTGGGTCGAGGGCTCGGGAGGGGAGGATCACCCCTCCACTTT
v_call: TRBV7-8; d_call: NA; j_call: TRBJ2-1; clone_size: NA; cdr3_aa: CASSRGGLLYHNEQFF; cdr3_nt: TGTGCCAGCAGCCGTGGCGGACTTCTTTACCACAATGAGCAGTTCTTC
v_call: TRBV29-1; d_call: NA; j_call: TRBJ1-2; clone_size: few; cdr3_aa: CSVAGANYGYTF; cdr3_nt: TGCAGCGTTGCGGGGGCTAACTATGGCTACACCTTC
v_call: TRBV19; d_call: TRBD1; j_call: TRBJ1-1; clone_size: NA; cdr3_aa: CASSLRQGNLPNTEAFF; cdr3_nt: TGTGCCAGTAGCCTTAGACAGGGAAATCTCCCCAACACTGAAGCTTTCTTT
v_call: TRBV5-8; d_call: TRBD1; j_call: TRBJ1-2; clone_size: NA; cdr3_aa: CASSFRRTGSLYLGYTF; cdr3_nt: TGTGCCAGCAGCTTCCGCCGGACAGGGAGTCTGTATCTGGGCTACACCTTC
v_call: TRBV7-9; d_call: NA; j_call: TRBJ2-1; clone_size: NA; cdr3_aa: CASSPPAEGQFF; cdr3_nt: TGTGCCAGCAGCCCCCCTGCGGAGGGGCAGTTCTTC
v_call: TRBV25-1; d_call: NA; j_call: TRBJ2-3; clone_size: NA; cdr3_aa: CASRGDDFSTDTQYF; cdr3_nt: TGTGCCAGCAGAGGTGATGACTTTAGCACAGATACGCAGTATTTT
v_call: TRBV7-2; d_call: TRBD1; j_call: TRBJ2-7; clone_size: once; cdr3_aa: CASSTRTGAYEQYF; cdr3_nt: TGTGCCAGCAGTACCAGGACAGGGGCCTACGAGCAGTACTTC
v_call: TRBV3-1/TRBV3-2; d_call: TRBD2; j_call: TRBJ2-1; clone_size: NA; cdr3_aa: CASSESSGSSYNEQFF; cdr3_nt: TGTGCCAGCAGCGAGTCCAGCGGGAGCTCCTACAATGAGCAGTTCTTC
v_call: TRBV5-6; d_call: TRBD1; j_call: TRBJ1-4; clone_size: NA; cdr3_aa: CASSLEYRGQPKVFF; cdr3_nt: TGTGCCAGCAGCTTGGAGTACAGGGGGCAGCCCAAGGTGTTTTTT
v_call: TRBV5-1; d_call: TRBD1; j_call: TRBJ2-7; clone_size: few; cdr3_aa: CASSADRDGPSYEQYF; cdr3_nt: TGCGCCAGCAGCGCGGACAGGGATGGTCCCTCCTACGAGCAGTACTTC
v_call: TRBV10-3; d_call: TRBD1; j_call: TRBJ1-1; clone_size: NA; cdr3_aa: CAIRDRTGDTEAFF; cdr3_nt: TGTGCCATCAGGGACAGGACAGGGGACACTGAAGCTTTCTTT
v_call: TRBV18; d_call: NA; j_call: TRBJ2-3; clone_size: NA; cdr3_aa: CASSPIITGSDTQYF; cdr3_nt: TGTGCCAGCTCACCGATCATTACAGGTTCCGATACGCAGTATTTT
v_call: TRBV11-3; d_call: NA; j_call: TRBJ1-1; clone_size: NA; cdr3_aa: CASSLTGSYTEAFF; cdr3_nt: TGTGCCAGCAGCTTAACGGGATCCTACACTGAAGCTTTCTTT
v_call: TRBV6-5; d_call: NA; j_call: TRBJ2-7; clone_size: NA; cdr3_aa: CASNRGNDEQYF; cdr3_nt: TGTGCCAGCAACAGAGGGAATGACGAGCAGTACTTC
v_call: TRBV27; d_call: TRBD2; j_call: TRBJ2-5; clone_size: NA; cdr3_aa: CASPPWTSGCQETQYF; cdr3_nt: TGTGCCAGCCCTCCTTGGACTAGCGGATGCCAAGAGACCCAGTACTTC
v_call: TRBV2; d_call: TRBD1; j_call: TRBJ2-3; clone_size: NA; cdr3_aa: CASSRQGSTDTQYF; cdr3_nt: TGTGCCAGCAGTCGACAGGGGAGCACAGATACGCAGTATTTT
v_call: TRBV9; d_call: TRBD1; j_call: TRBJ2-7; clone_size: NA; cdr3_aa: CASSVAGQLAYEQYF; cdr3_nt: TGTGCCAGCAGCGTAGCGGGACAGCTTGCCTACGAGCAGTACTTC
v_call: TRBV14; d_call: TRBD1; j_call: TRBJ2-7; clone_size: NA; cdr3_aa: CASSQFWPGGRDEQYF; cdr3_nt: TGTGCCAGCAGCCAATTTTGGCCAGGGGGTCGGGACGAGCAGTACTTC
v_call: TRBV6-5; d_call: NA; j_call: TRBJ1-4; clone_size: once; cdr3_aa: CASSRSQGYEKLFF; cdr3_nt: TGTGCCAGCAGCAGAAGCCAGGGTTATGAAAAACTGTTTTTT
v_call: TRBV6-4; d_call: NA; j_call: TRBJ1-5; clone_size: NA; cdr3_aa: CASTLGGLNQPQHF; cdr3_nt: TGTGCCAGCACGCTAGGAGGACTGAATCAGCCCCAGCATTTT
v_call: TRBV30; d_call: TRBD2; j_call: TRBJ2-2; clone_size: NA; cdr3_aa: CAWSKGLAGDKTGELFF; cdr3_nt: TGTGCCTGGAGTAAAGGACTAGCGGGAGATAAGACCGGGGAGCTGTTTTTT
v_call: TRBV5-1; d_call: NA; j_call: TRBJ1-2; clone_size: NA; cdr3_aa: CASSLVVGRDGYTF; cdr3_nt: TGCGCCAGCAGCTTGGTTGTAGGGAGAGATGGCTACACCTTC
v_call: TRBV19; d_call: NA; j_call: TRBJ2-6; clone_size: once; cdr3_aa: CASSGDRIFVSGANVLTF; cdr3_nt: TGTGCCAGTAGTGGCGACAGGATTTTCGTCTCTGGGGCCAACGTCCTGACTTTC
v_call: TRBV5-1; d_call: NA; j_call: TRBJ2-1; clone_size: once; cdr3_aa: CASSFFTGGLNEQFF; cdr3_nt: TGCGCCAGCAGCTTTTTCACCGGAGGTCTAAATGAGCAGTTCTTC
v_call: TRBV30; d_call: NA; j_call: TRBJ1-2; clone_size: NA; cdr3_aa: CAWSSQRGGYTF; cdr3_nt: TGTGCCTGGAGTTCTCAACGAGGCGGCTACACCTTC
v_call: TRBV11-2; d_call: NA; j_call: TRBJ1-1; clone_size: NA; cdr3_aa: CASSRFGISAISDTEAFF; cdr3_nt: TGTGCCAGCAGCCGGTTCGGGATTTCGGCCATTTCGGACACTGAAGCTTTCTTT
v_call: TRBV19; d_call: NA; j_call: TRBJ1-5; clone_size: NA; cdr3_aa: CASSISDQPQHF; cdr3_nt: TGTGCCAGTAGTATTTCGGATCAGCCCCAGCATTTT
v_call: TRBV5-8; d_call: NA; j_call: TRBJ1-5; clone_size: NA; cdr3_aa: CASSLDRGSNQPQHF; cdr3_nt: TGTGCCAGCAGCTTGGACCGGGGGAGCAATCAGCCCCAGCATTTT
v_call: TRBV18; d_call: TRBD2; j_call: TRBJ2-1; clone_size: NA; cdr3_aa: CASSPGLAGGNEQFF; cdr3_nt: TGTGCCAGCTCACCTGGACTAGCGGGAGGCAATGAGCAGTTCTTC
v_call: TRBV30; d_call: TRBD2; j_call: TRBJ2-3; clone_size: NA; cdr3_aa: CAWTLRLAGVKDTQYF; cdr3_nt: TGTGCCTGGACCCTTAGACTAGCGGGAGTTAAAGATACGCAGTATTTT
v_call: TRBV19; d_call: NA; j_call: TRBJ2-2; clone_size: NA; cdr3_aa: CASSPRAGELFF; cdr3_nt: TGTGCCAGTAGCCCCCGGGCCGGGGAGCTGTTTTTT
v_call: TRBV4-2; d_call: NA; j_call: TRBJ2-1; clone_size: once; cdr3_aa: CASSEPLANEQFF; cdr3_nt: TGTGCCAGCAGCGAACCCCTGGCCAATGAGCAGTTCTTC
v_call: TRBV29-1; d_call: TRBD2; j_call: TRBJ2-7; clone_size: NA; cdr3_aa: CSVGSSGRAHEQYF; cdr3_nt: TGCAGCGTTGGCTCCAGCGGGAGGGCCCACGAGCAGTACTTC
v_call: TRBV18; d_call: NA; j_call: TRBJ2-1; clone_size: once; cdr3_aa: CASSPEGTEQFF; cdr3_nt: TGTGCCAGCTCACCGGAGGGGACTGAGCAGTTCTTC
v_call: TRBV10-3; d_call: TRBD1; j_call: TRBJ1-2; clone_size: NA; cdr3_aa: CAISENRGDYGYTF; cdr3_nt: TGTGCCATCAGTGAAAACAGGGGGGACTATGGCTACACCTTC
v_call: TRBV19; d_call: TRBD1; j_call: TRBJ1-2; clone_size: NA; cdr3_aa: CASSLNGQGKNGYTF; cdr3_nt: TGTGCCAGTAGCCTGAACGGACAGGGCAAGAATGGCTACACCTTC
v_call: TRBV27; d_call: TRBD2; j_call: TRBJ2-7; clone_size: few; cdr3_aa: CASSLESPSGALGAYEQYF; cdr3_nt: TGTGCCAGCAGTTTAGAAAGTCCTAGCGGGGCCCTTGGTGCCTACGAGCAGTACTTC
v_call: TRBV10-3; d_call: TRBD2; j_call: TRBJ2-7; clone_size: NA; cdr3_aa: CAISDPGGGRAGNEQYF; cdr3_nt: TGTGCCATCAGTGATCCGGGTGGCGGGAGGGCCGGAAACGAGCAGTACTTC